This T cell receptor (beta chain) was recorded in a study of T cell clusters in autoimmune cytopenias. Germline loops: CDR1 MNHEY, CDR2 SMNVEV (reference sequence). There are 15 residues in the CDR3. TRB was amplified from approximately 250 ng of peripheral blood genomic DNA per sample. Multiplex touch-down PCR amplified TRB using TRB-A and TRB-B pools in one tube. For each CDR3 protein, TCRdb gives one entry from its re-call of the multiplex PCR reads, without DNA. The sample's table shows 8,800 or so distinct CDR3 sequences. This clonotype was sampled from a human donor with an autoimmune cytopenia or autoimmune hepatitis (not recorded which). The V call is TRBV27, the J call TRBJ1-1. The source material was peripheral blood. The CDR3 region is CASSFAGRMNTEAFF.